These 30 T cell receptor beta chains originate from one sample sequenced in a study of T cells in Graves' hyperthyroidism and ophthalmopathy. Amplification of TCR beta CDR3 regions was performed using RNA transcripts as template. TCR CDR3 regions were first amplified by RT-PCR with HTBI primers. TCRdb re-derived calls from the multiplex PCR reads in MiXCR, one entry per CDR3 protein. Of more than 500,000 distinct CDR3 sequences in the sample, about 43% were seen once. Sequencing used peripheral blood or thyroid tissue (not recorded which). These receptors came from an adult woman with Graves' disease, either hyperthyroidism or ophthalmopathy (not recorded which).

The chain employs TRBV7-2 and TRBJ2-5; tentative D call: TRBD2 (6 bases). There are 14 residues in the CDR3. CDR1 is SGHTA and CDR2 is FQGNSA in the germline V gene. Trimming took 7 bases from V and 5 from J, leaving 17 bases between them. CDR3 DNA sequence: TGTGCCAGCACCGCCTTGGAGGGCCGGGAGACCCAGTACTTC. The encoded protein is CASTALEGRETQYF.

The rearrangement joins TRBV19 to TRBJ2-6; a possible D gene is TRBD1 (5 bases). Trimming took off 8 bases at V and 3 bases at J, with 8 bases between the two ends. Germline V gives CDR1 LNHDA, CDR2 SQIVND (reference sequence). The CDR3 runs 13 residues. CDR3 loop: CASQGLGANVLTF. The CDR3 DNA is TGTGCCAGTCAGGGCCTTGGGGCCAACGTCCTGACTTTC. The whole variable domain, remainder taken from reference TRBV19 and TRBJ2-6, is DGGITQSPKYLFRKEGQNVTLSCEQNLNHDAMYWYRQDPGQGLRLIYYSQIVNDFQKGDIAEGYSVSREKKESFPLTVTSAQKNPTAFYLCASQGLGANVLTFGAGSRLTVL.

Note on this clonotype: Given a much more abundant clone one base away, this may be a read error. This chain connects TRBV10-3 to TRBJ2-7; 7 bases are shared with TRBD1. The CDR3 is made up of 15 amino acids. In germline, CDR1 is ENHRY, CDR2 SYGVKD. CDR3 in amino acids: CVSSERGTVSYEQYF. The CDR3 DNA reads TGTGTCAGCAGTGAAAGGGGGACAGTTTCCTACGAGCAGTACTTC.

This clonotype came up many times. The chain recombines TRBV7-9 with TRBJ2-2, with D perhaps TRBD1 or TRBD2 (5 bases each). Germline CDR1 and CDR2: SEHNR and FQNEAQ (reference sequence). The germline V and J ends were trimmed by 5 bases and 0 bases, with 16 bases remaining between them. The CDR3 runs 17 residues. CDR3 region: CASSPRWGIANTGELFF. CDR3 DNA sequence: TGTGCCAGCAGCCCCCGGTGGGGGATCGCGAACACCGGGGAGCTGTTTTTT.

This clonotype has only a few counts. The chain is built from TRBV7-2 and TRBJ1-2; D perhaps matches TRBD1 (6 bases). V was cut by 5 bases and J by 7 bases, with 20 bases left in between. The CDR3 spans 15 residues. The germline V gene encodes CDR1 SGHTA and CDR2 FQGNSA. The DNA for the CDR3 is TGTGCCAGCAGCACCCGCGATACAGGGTTGGGTGGCTACACCTTC. Amino acid sequence: CASSTRDTGLGGYTF.

The chain links TRBV7-9 to TRBJ2-7; unclear D gene. This CDR3 region has 13 residues. V was shortened by 7 bases and J by 3 bases, with 13 bases between the two germline ends. The germline gives CDR1 SEHNR, CDR2 FQNEAQ (reference sequence). The CDR3 DNA sequence: TGTGCCAGCACCAAAAGCAGGAACTACGAGCAGTACTTC. Its protein product is CASTKSRNYEQYF.

This clonotype was detected ten times or more. This chain joins TRBV3-1 and TRBJ1-2; unclear D gene. V shed 1 base and J shed 6 bases, with 9 bases lying between them. CDR1 and CDR2 (germline): LGHDT, YNNKEL (reference sequence). The CDR3 loop spans 13 amino acids. The CDR3 DNA follows: TGTGCCAGCAGCCAAGGAAATGGAAATGGCTACACCTTC. Its translation is CASSQGNGNGYTF. Full variable domain (remainder filled in from reference TRBV3-1 and TRBJ1-2): DTAVSQTPKYLVTQMGNDKSIKCEQNLGHDTMYWYKQDSKKFLKIMFSYNNKELIINETVPNRFSPKSPDKAHLNLHINSLELGDSAVYFCASSQGNGNGYTFGSGTRLTVV.

This rearrangement joins TRBV20-1 to TRBJ2-7; D gene unclear. V dropped 3 bases and J dropped 0 bases, with 6 bases sitting between them. The CDR3 covers 12 residues. The V gene's germline CDR1 is DFQATT and CDR2 SNEGSKA (reference sequence). CDR3 in amino acids: CSARSVSYEQYF. CDR3 nucleotide sequence: TGCAGTGCTAGGTCAGTCTCCTACGAGCAGTACTTC.

A few counts support this clonotype. The chain employs TRBV19 and TRBJ2-6; 9 bases align to TRBD2. V dropped 5 bases and J dropped 2; count of bases not matched to a gene: 4. Per germline, CDR1 LNHDA and CDR2 SQIVND (reference sequence). The CDR3 loop spans 16 amino acids. For the CDR3, the DNA is TGTGCCAGTAGTCCCCGGACTAGCGCTGGGGCCAACGTCCTGACTTTC. Amino acids: CASSPRTSAGANVLTF. Combining the CDR3 with reference TRBV19 and TRBJ2-6 gives the whole variable domain DGGITQSPKYLFRKEGQNVTLSCEQNLNHDAMYWYRQDPGQGLRLIYYSQIVNDFQKGDIAEGYSVSREKKESFPLTVTSAQKNPTAFYLCASSPRTSAGANVLTFGAGSRLTVL.

The V gene is TRBV7-2, the J gene TRBJ2-5; TRBD1 agrees at 8 bases. After removal of 5 bases from V and 1 base from J, the junction contained 9 bases not matched to a gene. CDR1 SGHTA and CDR2 FQGNSA come from the germline V gene. The CDR3 runs to 16 residues. For the CDR3, the DNA is TGTGCCAGCAGCACGGGACAGGCTGTTCTCCAAGAGACCCAGTACTTC. It translates to CASSTGQAVLQETQYF.

This clonotype appeared a single time. In this CDR3 the conserved last residue, phenylalanine or tryptophan, is missing, so a read error is likely. The limits of the CDR3 on the DNA are not certain, so only TCRdb's listed CDR3 is given. The J gene is TRBJ1-6, the V gene TRBV7-8. The CDR3 length equals 9 residues, ends included. Germline V gene sequence: CDR1 SGHVS, CDR2 FQNEAQ. CDR3 sequence: CASSLARLP.

This clonotype appeared once. This clone may be a read error of a much larger clone one base away. The chain uses TRBV5-1 and TRBJ2-5; D call uncertain. V was pared by 7 bases and J by 3 bases, with 16 bases between. The CDR3 is 14 residues long. Germline lookup yields CDR1 SGHRS and CDR2 YFSETQ. The DNA for the CDR3 is TGCGCCAGCGGCCGAAGATCACCCGAAGAGACCCAGTACTTC. Its translation: CASGRRSPEETQYF.

This clonotype was observed at least ten times. The V and J genes are TRBV6-6 and TRBJ1-6; 8 bases are a match to TRBD1. V was pared by 5 bases and J by 7 bases, with 7 bases of the junction left unmatched. There are 15 residues in the CDR3. Per the germline V gene, CDR1 is MNHNY and CDR2 is SVGAGI (reference sequence). The DNA for the CDR3 is TGTGCCAGCAGTCTTTACAGGGGGTTGAATTCACCCCTCCACTTT. It yields the protein CASSLYRGLNSPLHF.

This clonotype occurred many times. This sequence joins TRBV7-3 and TRBJ1-2; no reliable D call. The CDR3 is 14 amino acids. Trimming removed 5 bases from V and 6 bases from J, with 16 bases in between. Germline V gene lookup returns CDR1 SGHTA and CDR2 FQGTGA. The CDR3 region is CASSQLAGSDGYTF. CDR3 coding DNA: TGTGCCAGCAGCCAGTTGGCAGGCTCCGATGGCTACACCTTC.

This sequence joins TRBV9 and TRBJ1-1; tentative D call: TRBD1 (6 bases). Germline V lookup: CDR1 SGDLS, CDR2 YYNGEE. The CDR3 covers 15 residues. Trimming took off 5 bases at V and 7 bases at J, with 21 bases between the two ends. The CDR3 DNA is TGTGCCAGCAGTCCCCGGGGCAGGGGATATAATGAAGCTTTCTTT. Protein sequence: CASSPRGRGYNEAFF.

The rearrangement links TRBV20-1 to TRBJ1-1; TRBD1 aligns across 7 bases. CDR1 is DFQATT, CDR2 SNEGSKA, per germline (reference sequence). With 7 bases clipped from V and 3 bases from J, the junction kept 8 bases outside the gene matches. The CDR3 totals 13 residues. Here the CDR3 reads CSVHEGADTEAFF. CDR3 DNA: TGCAGTGTCCACGAGGGGGCCGACACTGAAGCTTTCTTT.

This clonotype was counted many times. The chain is built from TRBV20-1 and TRBJ2-5, with D possibly matching TRBD2 (5 bases). With 0 bases removed from V and 4 bases from J, the gap between germline ends came to 9 bases. The germline V gene encodes CDR1 DFQATT and CDR2 SNEGSKA (reference sequence). The CDR3 is made up of 13 amino acids. The chain's CDR3 is CSAREASLETQYF. The CDR3 coding sequence is TGCAGTGCTAGAGAGGCTAGCCTAGAGACCCAGTACTTC.

The chain combines TRBV5-4 with TRBJ2-5, with 10 positions matching TRBD2. V lost 2 bases and J lost 1; bases outside the gene matches: 5. Germline V gene lookup returns CDR1 SGHNT and CDR2 YYREEE (reference sequence). The length of the CDR3 is 16 residues. The DNA of the CDR3 is TGTGCCAGCAGCTTACTAGCGGGACAACTCCAAGAGACCCAGTACTTC. Its translation is CASSLLAGQLQETQYF.

This clonotype was seen ten or more times. V and J are TRBV5-1 and TRBJ1-5, with D perhaps matching TRBD1 (6 bases). Germline V CDR1 and CDR2: SGHRS, YFSETQ. The V and J ends lost 4 bases and 6 bases respectively, with 14 bases between them. The CDR3 extends over 14 amino acids. The CDR3 loop reads CASSRGGFGQPQHF. The CDR3, as DNA: TGCGCCAGCAGCCGGGGGGGCTTCGGTCAGCCCCAGCATTTT. Filled out from reference TRBV5-1 and TRBJ1-5, the complete variable domain reads KAGVTQTPRYLIKTRGQQVTLSCSPISGHRSVSWYQQTPGQGLQFLFEYFSETQRNKGNFPGRFSGRQFSNSRSEMNVSTLELGDSALYLCASSRGGFGQPQHFGDGTRLSIL.

This clonotype appeared a few times. The CDR3 coding sequence is TGTGCCAGCAGTTTATCACCAGACTACTATGGCTACACCTTC. It translates to CASSLSPDYYGYTF. The V gene is TRBV27, the J gene TRBJ1-2; D ambiguous. V gave up 0 bases and J gave up 3 bases, with 8 bases separating them. The germline gives CDR1 MNHEY, CDR2 SMNVEV (reference sequence). This CDR3 has 14 residues.

This clonotype was seen more than once but under ten times. This sequence joins TRBV15 and TRBJ1-5; 9 nucleotides line up with TRBD1. The germline gives CDR1 LNHNV, CDR2 YYDKDF (reference sequence). The J segment lost 6 bases and the V segment lost 9 bases, leaving 12 bases of the junction unmatched. The CDR3 loop spans 15 amino acids. This CDR3 is CATSRDRVLIQPQHF. The CDR3 bases are TGTGCCACTTCCCGGGACAGGGTGCTTATTCAGCCCCAGCATTTT.

This clonotype has at least ten counts. The chain uses TRBV19 and TRBJ1-1; the match to TRBD1 covers 9 bases. The CDR3 is made up of 15 amino acids. V lost 3 bases and J lost 5; bases outside the gene matches: 7. Germline assignment: CDR1 LNHDA and CDR2 SQIVND (reference sequence). In DNA form, the CDR3 reads TGTGCCAGTAGTATCCCGGGACAGGGTTATACTGAAGCTTTCTTT. This gives the protein CASSIPGQGYTEAFF.

There are many counts of this clonotype. V is TRBV20-1 and J is TRBJ2-5; a possible D gene is TRBD1 (5 bases). CDR3 size: 14 residues. Trimming stripped 3 bases from V and 5 bases from J, with 16 bases between. Germline lookup yields CDR1 DFQATT and CDR2 SNEGSKA (reference sequence). CDR3 in amino acids: CSARRKGFWETQYF. The CDR3 region has the DNA TGCAGTGCTAGGAGAAAGGGGTTTTGGGAGACCCAGTACTTC.

This clonotype was picked up many times. The chain has TRBV20-1 and TRBJ2-1, with a tentative D call TRBD1 (6 bases). V gave up 6 bases and J gave up 6 bases, with 15 bases separating them. Germline CDR1 reads DFQATT; CDR2 reads SNEGSKA (reference sequence). The CDR3 has 13 amino acids. CDR3 loop: CSANRGGGNEQFF. DNA of the CDR3: TGCAGTGCCAATAGAGGGGGTGGCAATGAGCAGTTCTTC.

This clonotype was picked up a small number of times. This may come from a read error, since a much larger clone is one base off. The chain joins TRBV11-2 to TRBJ2-2; a weak D match, TRBD1 (7 bases). Germline V gives CDR1 SGHAT, CDR2 FQNNGV. V dropped 8 bases and J dropped 4 bases, with 17 bases sitting between them. This CDR3 has 15 residues. As DNA, the CDR3 is TGTGCCAGCGGCCCGCGGGACAGTTCCACCGGGGAGCTGTTTTTT. Its translation is CASGPRDSSTGELFF. Based on the CDR3 plus reference TRBV11-2 and TRBJ2-2, the full variable domain is EAGVAQSPRYKIIEKRQSVAFWCNPISGHATLYWYQQILGQGPKLLIQFQNNGVVDDSQLPKDRFSAERLKGVDSTLKIQPAKLEDSAVYLCASGPRDSSTGELFFGEGSRLTVL.

V and J are TRBV29-1 and TRBJ1-2; D unclear. The length of the CDR3 is 12 residues. Germline lookup yields CDR1 SQVTM and CDR2 ANQGSEA. Trimming removed 1 base from V and 4 bases from J, with 7 bases in between. Here the CDR3 reads CSVEGTAYGYTF. CDR3 nucleotide sequence: TGCAGCGTTGAAGGAACAGCCTATGGCTACACCTTC.

This chain uses TRBV2 with TRBJ1-3, with D possibly being TRBD1 (5 bases). V dropped 6 bases and J dropped 4 bases, with 13 bases sitting between them. Germline values: CDR1 SNHLY, CDR2 FYNNEI. CDR3 size: 14 residues. As DNA, the CDR3 is TGTGCCAGCAGGATGGGACTAGCGGGAAACACCATATATTTT. It encodes CASRMGLAGNTIYF.

This clonotype was observed at least ten times. V is TRBV5-1 and J is TRBJ1-2; TRBD1 matches at 7 bases. The CDR3 is 14 amino acids. Unmatched junction bases numbered 7, after V lost 4 bases and J lost 4 bases. Germline assignment: CDR1 SGHRS and CDR2 YFSETQ. The CDR3 sequence: CASSPGTATYGYTF. The CDR3 DNA sequence: TGCGCCAGCAGCCCCGGGACAGCAACCTATGGCTACACCTTC.

Ten or more counts support this clonotype. This rearrangement joins TRBV5-4 to TRBJ2-7; 7 bases are a match to TRBD2. The CDR3 runs 15 residues. V dropped 2 bases and J dropped 2; count of bases not matched to a gene: 7. Germline CDR1 and CDR2: SGHNT and YYREEE (reference sequence). The CDR3 nucleotides are TGTGCCAGCAGCTTAGGGGCGGGAGCGACCTACGAGCAGTACTTC. This codes for CASSLGAGATYEQYF.

This clonotype was recorded at least ten times. The chain combines TRBV5-1 with TRBJ2-7; D tentatively fits TRBD1 or TRBD2 (6 bases each). This CDR3 comprises 13 residues. V was trimmed by 3 bases and J by 4 bases, leaving 11 bases between them. Germline loops: CDR1 SGHRS, CDR2 YFSETQ. CDR3 sequence reads: CASSSGGKYEQYF. The CDR3 DNA reads as TGCGCCAGCAGCTCCGGGGGCAAATACGAGCAGTACTTC. The full variable domain, with the rest looked up from reference TRBV5-1 and TRBJ2-7, is KAGVTQTPRYLIKTRGQQVTLSCSPISGHRSVSWYQQTPGQGLQFLFEYFSETQRNKGNFPGRFSGRQFSNSRSEMNVSTLELGDSALYLCASSSGGKYEQYFGPGTRLTVT.